Following are 21 T cell receptor beta chains from one sample sequenced in a study of patients and donors after allogeneic stem cell transplantation. TCRdb ran MiXCR on the RT-PCR reads and lists one entry per CDR3 protein. This table holds tens of thousands of distinct CDR3 sequences, approximately 26% found once. The sequenced sample consisted of blood, either unsorted or a sorted T cell fraction (not recorded which). Receptors originate from a human donor who was either an allogeneic HSCT recipient or a stem cell or donor lymphocyte infusion donor (not recorded which). It is not recorded whose cells these are; they may come from a transplant donor.

This clonotype is deemed medium-sized. The chain links TRBV7-9 to TRBJ2-7; D perhaps matches TRBD1 (6 bases). Germline V gives CDR1 SEHNR, CDR2 FQNEAQ (reference sequence). The CDR3 loop spans 16 amino acids. V lost 0 bases to trimming and J lost 3 bases, with 15 bases between them. Here the CDR3 reads CASSLALQGPFYEQYF. The CDR3 DNA is TGTGCCAGCAGCTTAGCGTTACAGGGCCCCTTCTACGAGCAGTACTTC.

This clonotype was seen ten or more times. The chain uses TRBV5-1 and TRBJ2-7; TRBD2 is a possible D gene (5 bases). The CDR3 covers 12 residues. Germline CDR1 reads SGHRS; CDR2 reads YFSETQ. Trimming stripped 4 bases from V and 9 bases from J, with 14 bases between. DNA for the CDR3: TGCGCCAGCAGCCACGGGGTAGGCGTGCAGTACTTC. It codes for CASSHGVGVQYF.

This clonotype appeared a few times. The gene calls are TRBV5-1 and TRBJ2-7; D is possibly TRBD1 (5 bases). Germline V gene data show CDR1 as SGHRS and CDR2 as YFSETQ. CDR3 length: 16 amino acids. V gave up 4 bases and J gave up 4 bases, with 21 bases separating them. The CDR3 DNA sequence: TGCGCCAGCAGCCGTTGGGGTGCAGGGATGGTTTACGAGCAGTACTTC. Translated: CASSRWGAGMVYEQYF. Variable domain in full (rest from reference TRBV5-1 and TRBJ2-7): KAGVTQTPRYLIKTRGQQVTLSCSPISGHRSVSWYQQTPGQGLQFLFEYFSETQRNKGNFPGRFSGRQFSNSRSEMNVSTLELGDSALYLCASSRWGAGMVYEQYFGPGTRLTVT.

This chain joins TRBV6-2 or TRBV6-3 and TRBJ2-1, with D possibly matching TRBD2 (6 bases). Germline loops: CDR1 MNHEY, CDR2 SVGEGT. V lost 4 bases, J lost 0 bases, and 10 bases lay in between. This CDR3 spans 15 amino acids. CDR3: CASSLTSPSYNEQFF. The CDR3 DNA is TGTGCCAGCAGTTTGACTAGTCCCTCCTACAATGAGCAGTTCTTC.

The genes are TRBV6-1 and TRBJ2-2; D uncertain. The CDR3 has 15 residues. Germline-derived CDR1 and CDR2 are MNHNS and SASEGT. V lost 8 bases to trimming and J lost 7 bases, with 20 bases between them. The CDR3 region has the DNA TGTGCCAGCCGCCGCCAATACCTGATTGACGGGGAGCTGTTTTTT. This encodes CASRRQYLIDGELFF.

This clonotype was counted between two and nine times. The chain combines TRBV10-3 with TRBJ1-5; tentatively, D is TRBD1 (5 bases). V dropped 3 bases and J dropped 5 bases, with 14 bases sitting between them. The CDR3 consists of 15 residues. CDR1 and CDR2 from the germline V gene are ENHRY and SYGVKD. The CDR3 DNA sequence: TGTGCCATCAGTGAAGGACCGCTGGGGCATCAGCCCCAGCATTTT. Amino acids: CAISEGPLGHQPQHF.

This clonotype was counted a few times. The V call is TRBV5-1, the J call TRBJ1-4, with TRBD1 identical over 7 bases. There are 14 residues in the CDR3. V lost 6 bases and J lost 3; bases outside the gene matches: 5. Germline V gene sequence: CDR1 SGHRS, CDR2 YFSETQ. The CDR3 nucleotides are TGCGCCAGCAAAACCGGGACAGCTAATGAAAAACTGTTTTTT. This gives the protein CASKTGTANEKLFF.

This chain connects TRBV6-5 to TRBJ2-7; TRBD2 is a possible D gene (7 bases). The CDR3 runs 14 residues. Trimming removed 2 bases at V and 2 bases at J, with 10 bases between. Germline V gene data show CDR1 as MNHEY and CDR2 as SVGAGI. The CDR3 region is CASSYAGDTYEQYF. The CDR3 nucleotides are TGTGCCAGCAGTTACGCGGGGGACACCTACGAGCAGTACTTC.

The chain uses TRBV20-1 and TRBJ2-3, with 8 bases lining up with TRBD2. Germline assignment: CDR1 DFQATT and CDR2 SNEGSKA (reference sequence). The junction had 7 bases not matched to a gene; V was cut back by 5 bases and J by 0 bases. This CDR3 contains 15 residues. CDR3 amino acids: CSASRTSPSTDTQYF. CDR3 DNA sequence: TGCAGTGCTTCCCGGACTAGCCCTAGCACAGATACGCAGTATTTT.

The chain links TRBV15 to TRBJ1-6; possibly TRBD1 for D (6 bases). Germline-derived CDR1 and CDR2 are LNHNV and YYDKDF (reference sequence). The CDR3 covers 19 residues. With 2 bases removed from V and 9 bases from J, the gap between germline ends came to 26 bases. The CDR3 is CATSRTRRNWGPRGSPLHF. In DNA, the CDR3 is TGTGCCACCAGCAGAACCAGACGAAACTGGGGGCCACGAGGTTCACCCCTCCACTTT. Based on the CDR3 plus reference TRBV15 and TRBJ1-6, the full variable domain is DAMVIQNPRYQVTQFGKPVTLSCSQTLNHNVMYWYQQKSSQAPKLLFHYYDKDFNNEADTPDNFQSRRPNTSFCFLDIRSPGLGDTAMYLCATSRTRRNWGPRGSPLHFGNGTRLTVT.

This clonotype was observed a handful of times. This sequence joins TRBV10-3 and TRBJ1-5; D is undetermined. Deletions cut 6 bases from V and 0 bases from J, with 9 bases between. This CDR3 spans 14 amino acids. The V gene's germline CDR1 is ENHRY and CDR2 SYGVKD. CDR3 sequence reads: CAIRGNYSNQPQHF. DNA for the CDR3: TGTGCCATCAGGGGAAACTATAGCAATCAGCCCCAGCATTTT.

This clonotype was counted between two and nine times. The rearrangement links TRBV12-3 or TRBV12-4 to TRBJ2-3; 9 bases are a match to TRBD1. V trimming: 5 bases; J trimming: 5 bases; junction bases outside the gene matches: 8. This CDR3 is 15 amino acids long. CDR3 in DNA: TGTGCCAGCAGTCCACTGGGACAGGGCAGAGATACGCAGTATTTT. Translated: CASSPLGQGRDTQYF.

This clonotype has more than one count but fewer than ten. The rearrangement uses TRBV9 and TRBJ2-1, with 7 bases identical to TRBD2. The length of the CDR3 is 15 residues. Germline CDR1 reads SGDLS; CDR2 reads YYNGEE. The V segment lost 0 bases and the J segment 4 bases; nucleotides outside the gene matches: 4. The CDR3, as DNA: TGTGCCAGCAGCGTAGCGGGCGGGGGTTACAATGAGCAGTTCTTC. Encoded protein: CASSVAGGGYNEQFF.

The gene calls are TRBV29-1 and TRBJ1-6; no definite D call. CDR1 is SQVTM and CDR2 is ANQGSEA in the germline V gene. The CDR3 sequence is 15 residues long. The V end lost 0 bases, the J end lost 4 bases, and 10 bases lay between the germline ends. The CDR3 protein is CSVEDGRQYNSPLHF. DNA of the CDR3: TGCAGCGTTGAAGATGGACGACAATATAATTCACCCCTCCACTTT.

The V call is TRBV5-1, the J call TRBJ2-7; 8 positions agree with TRBD1. This CDR3 region has 16 residues. V lost 3 bases to trimming and J lost 2 bases; unmatched junction nucleotides: 10. Germline loops: CDR1 SGHRS, CDR2 YFSETQ. CDR3 sequence: CASSSSDRGRAYEQYF. CDR3 nucleotide sequence: TGCGCCAGCAGCTCGAGCGACAGGGGAAGGGCCTACGAGCAGTACTTC.

This clonotype came up a few times. The chain employs TRBV9 and TRBJ2-4, with D unresolved. CDR1 and CDR2 from the germline V gene are SGDLS and YYNGEE. Trimming stripped 4 bases from V and 5 bases from J, with 13 bases between. This CDR3 is 14 amino acids long. This CDR3 is CASSFRIPQNIQYF. In nucleotides, the CDR3 is TGTGCCAGCAGCTTCAGAATACCCCAAAACATTCAGTACTTC.

The V call is TRBV5-1, the J call TRBJ1-4; D possibly corresponds to TRBD1 (5 bases). The CDR3 loop spans 16 amino acids. V was shortened by 4 bases and J by 8 bases, with 21 bases between the two germline ends. In germline, CDR1 is SGHRS, CDR2 YFSETQ. CDR3 region: CASSPRGLGAEEKLFF. CDR3 in DNA: TGCGCCAGCAGCCCCCGGGGGTTAGGGGCGGAAGAAAAACTGTTTTTT.

V usage is TRBV11-2 and J usage is TRBJ2-1; D might be TRBD2 (6 bases). The V gene's germline CDR1 is SGHAT and CDR2 FQNNGV. This CDR3 has 16 residues. The V end was cut by 0 bases, the J end by 1 base, with 10 bases between. The CDR3 region is CASSLEARGSYNEQFF. For the CDR3, the DNA is TGTGCCAGCAGCTTAGAGGCGCGGGGTTCCTACAATGAGCAGTTCTTC.

The sample holds a few counts of this clonotype. The rearrangement joins TRBV14 to TRBJ1-2, with D hard to call. The CDR3 length is 15 residues. Trimming cost V 0 bases and J 4 bases, with 12 bases left between them. Germline CDR1 SGHDN, CDR2 FVKESK. The CDR3 DNA follows: TGTGCCAGCAGCCAAGACGGCAGTTTCGGCTATGGCTACACCTTC. Protein product: CASSQDGSFGYGYTF.

This clonotype was seen a handful of times. The V gene is TRBV2, the J gene TRBJ2-7, with a tentative D call TRBD2 (5 bases). Germline V gene sequence: CDR1 SNHLY, CDR2 FYNNEI. The V end was cut by 11 bases, the J end by 2 bases, with 13 bases between. The CDR3 extends over 12 amino acids. The CDR3 region has the DNA TGTGCCCGGGCAGCGGCCCCCTACGAGCAGTACTTC. This encodes CARAAAPYEQYF.

The chain recombines TRBV30 with TRBJ2-2; D perhaps matches TRBD2 (5 bases). Looked up from germline, CDR1 is GTSNPN and CDR2 is SVGIG (reference sequence). Trimming pared 0 bases from V and 6 bases from J, leaving 8 bases between. This CDR3 has 13 amino acids. Written as DNA, the CDR3 is TGTGCCTGGAGTGTCCTCGGGGCCGGGGAGCTGTTTTTT. Translation: CAWSVLGAGELFF.